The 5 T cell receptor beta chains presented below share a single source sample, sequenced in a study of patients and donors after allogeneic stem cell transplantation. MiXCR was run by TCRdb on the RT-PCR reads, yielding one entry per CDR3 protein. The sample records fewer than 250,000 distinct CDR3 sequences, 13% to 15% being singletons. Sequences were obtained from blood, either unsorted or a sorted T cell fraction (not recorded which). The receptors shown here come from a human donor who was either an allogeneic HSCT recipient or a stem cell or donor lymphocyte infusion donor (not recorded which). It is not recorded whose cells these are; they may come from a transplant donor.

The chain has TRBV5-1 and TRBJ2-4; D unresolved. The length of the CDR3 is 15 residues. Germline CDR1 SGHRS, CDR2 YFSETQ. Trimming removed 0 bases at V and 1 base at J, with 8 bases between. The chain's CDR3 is CASSLGVAAKNIQYF. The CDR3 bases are TGCGCCAGCAGCTTGGGCGTTGCGGCCAAAAACATTCAGTACTTC.

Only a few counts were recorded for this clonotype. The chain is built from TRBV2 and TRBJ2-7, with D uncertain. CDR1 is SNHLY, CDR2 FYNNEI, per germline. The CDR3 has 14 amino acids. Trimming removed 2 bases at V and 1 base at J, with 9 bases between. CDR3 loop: CASSEQIGSYEQYF. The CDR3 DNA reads TGTGCCAGCAGTGAACAGATAGGATCCTACGAGCAGTACTTC.

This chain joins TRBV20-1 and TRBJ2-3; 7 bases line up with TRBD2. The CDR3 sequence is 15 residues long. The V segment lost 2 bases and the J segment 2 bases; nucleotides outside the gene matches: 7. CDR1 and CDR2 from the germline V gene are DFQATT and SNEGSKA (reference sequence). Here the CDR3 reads CSARLSGTFTDTQYF. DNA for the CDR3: TGCAGTGCTAGATTGAGCGGGACGTTCACAGATACGCAGTATTTT.

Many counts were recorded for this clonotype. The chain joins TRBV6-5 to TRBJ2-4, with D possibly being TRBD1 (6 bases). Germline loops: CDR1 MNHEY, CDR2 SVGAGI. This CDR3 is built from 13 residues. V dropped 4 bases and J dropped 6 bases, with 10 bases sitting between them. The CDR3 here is CASSSTGPNIQYF. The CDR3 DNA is TGTGCCAGCAGTTCGACAGGACCAAACATTCAGTACTTC.

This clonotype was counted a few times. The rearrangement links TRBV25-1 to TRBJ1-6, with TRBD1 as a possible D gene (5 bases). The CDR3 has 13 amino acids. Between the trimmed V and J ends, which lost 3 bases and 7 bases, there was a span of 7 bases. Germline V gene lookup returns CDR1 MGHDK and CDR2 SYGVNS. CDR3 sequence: CASSDRVNSPLHF. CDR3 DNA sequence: TGTGCCAGCAGTGACAGGGTGAATTCACCCCTCCACTTT.